This T cell receptor (beta chain) was recovered during a study of T cell changes during pregnancy in multiple sclerosis. Germline values: CDR1 SGHTA, CDR2 FQGTGA. After removal of 6 bases from V and 4 bases from J, the junction contained 5 bases not matched to a gene. The CDR3 spans 15 residues. Sequenced by immunoSEQ multiplex PCR; TCRdb stores in-frame clones only, minus some. Found here are 60,000 to 65,000 clones, over 85% of them singletons; the top ten hold roughly 1.5%. The TCR comes from a female donor with multiple sclerosis, enrolled in a pregnancy study. The chain joins TRBV7-3 to TRBJ2-5, with 13 positions matching TRBD2. The source was peripheral blood, collected in the second trimester of pregnancy. This CDR3 reads CASSQTSGRTETQYF. Written as DNA, the CDR3 is TGTGCCAGCAGTCAGACTAGCGGGAGGACAGAGACCCAGTACTTC.